This T cell receptor beta chain was found in a study of shared clonotypes between healthy human individuals. Notes on the study in general: Naive CD4 clonotypes were shared across a handful of donors at roughly 4.6%. Non-shared clonotypes displayed generation probabilities falling below those of clonotypes present in all four donors.

The table came from immunoSEQ multiplex PCR; TCRdb's copy has only in-frame clones and leaves some out. The sample holds about 2.3 million clones, approximately 90% seen once. On this clone itself: Its antigen is currently unknown.

The split of CD4+ cells yielded CD45RA+ naive and CD45RA-negative memory subsets. CDR1 KGHSH and CDR2 LQKENI come from the germline V gene. The CDR3 has 17 residues. V was clipped by 3 bases and J by 4 bases, with 22 bases between them. Sequencing input: naive CD4+ T cells from PBMCs. Specified subset: CD45RA+ positively selected. This TCR derives from a man aged 18 to 29 in good health. Some clones in this sample may be carry-over from other donors' samples. The gene calls are TRBV18 and TRBJ2-7, with D tentatively TRBD1 (8 bases). This CDR3 reads CASSPRPFGQGGYEQYF. The CDR3 DNA follows: TGTGCCAGCTCACCTAGGCCTTTCGGACAGGGAGGGTACGAGCAGTACTTC.